The 18 T cell receptor beta chains given below trace back to one sample, sequenced in a study of T cells in tuberculosis. Some clones are missing from TCRdb's copy, which holds only in-frame ones; the method was immunoSEQ multiplex PCR. The repertoire includes some 23,000 clones, 85% to 95% of them detected once, and roughly a sixth sits in the top ten. The sequencing sample was made of PBMCs. Receptor source: a donor aged 10-30 years with latent tuberculosis or without tuberculosis infection. Some clones in this sample may be carry-over from other donors' samples.

The chain combines TRBV19 with TRBJ2-1, with 11 bases fitting TRBD2. CDR1 is LNHDA, CDR2 SQIVND, per germline (reference sequence). Trimming removed 10 bases from V and 7 bases from J; junction bases left unmatched: 9. The CDR3 is made up of 14 amino acids. CDR3 DNA: TGTGCCACGACCGCGGCTAGCGGGAGGAATGAGCAGTTCTTC. It yields the protein CATTAASGRNEQFF.

The chain joins TRBV28 to TRBJ2-7; tentative D call: TRBD1 (6 bases). CDR1 MDHEN and CDR2 SYDVKM come from the germline V gene. The CDR3 is 15 amino acids. Trimming removed 3 bases from V and 2 bases from J, with 14 bases in between. The CDR3 DNA reads as TGTGCCAGCAGTTTTGGGGCAGGGGCTACCTACGAGCAGTACTTC. It codes for CASSFGAGATYEQYF.

The V gene is TRBV27, the J gene TRBJ1-4; the D is unclear. Trimming cost V 6 bases and J 6 bases, with 11 bases left between them. CDR3 size: 13 residues. From germline, CDR1 is MNHEY and CDR2 SMNVEV (reference sequence). CDR3 nucleotides: TGTGCCAGCAGCTCCTTGGGAGATGAAAAACTGTTTTTT. This encodes CASSSLGDEKLFF.

The CDR3 DNA is TGCGCCAGCAGCTTGGAACAGGGTCCGGAGCAGTACTTC. The encoded protein is CASSLEQGPEQYF. This chain uses TRBV5-1 with TRBJ2-7, with D perhaps TRBD1 (6 bases). V was clipped by 0 bases and J by 7 bases, with 11 bases between them. CDR3 size: 13 residues. CDR1 and CDR2 (germline): SGHRS, YFSETQ.

The chain uses TRBV19 and TRBJ1-2, with 9 positions matching TRBD1. The CDR3 has 14 amino acids. Losses at the gene ends were 5 bases for V and 6 bases for J; bases not matched to a gene: 7. Germline lookup yields CDR1 LNHDA and CDR2 SQIVND (reference sequence). CDR3 region: CASSGDRVSHGYTF. The DNA of the CDR3 is TGTGCCAGTAGTGGGGACAGGGTCAGTCATGGCTACACCTTC.

The gene calls are TRBV5-8 and TRBJ2-7; 9 nucleotides agree with TRBD2. This CDR3 has 17 amino acids. Unmatched junction bases numbered 14, after V lost 4 bases and J lost 3 bases. Per the germline V gene, CDR1 is SGHTS and CDR2 is YDEGEE. CDR3 residues: CASSLRLVAGVLYEQYF. DNA for the CDR3: TGTGCCAGCAGCCTCCGGTTAGTAGCGGGAGTCCTCTACGAGCAGTACTTC.

The chain uses TRBV5-6 and TRBJ1-5; 7 positions agree with TRBD1. Trimming removed 1 base from V and 2 bases from J; junction bases left unmatched: 6. The germline V gene encodes CDR1 SGHDT and CDR2 YYEEEE. The CDR3 runs 16 residues. The CDR3 nucleotides are TGTGCCAGCAGCTTGTTTGGGACAGAGGGCAATCAGCCCCAGCATTTT. Protein product: CASSLFGTEGNQPQHF.

This chain joins TRBV6-5 and TRBJ2-7; D possibly corresponds to TRBD2 (6 bases). The V end lost 4 bases, the J end lost 2 bases, and 12 bases lay between the germline ends. The CDR3 loop spans 14 amino acids. CDR1 is MNHEY, CDR2 SVGAGI, per germline. CDR3 loop: CASSSGLSTYEQYF. CDR3 DNA sequence: TGTGCCAGCAGTTCGGGACTCTCAACCTACGAGCAGTACTTC.

The chain combines TRBV5-4 with TRBJ2-3, with a tentative D call TRBD1 (6 bases). V lost 2 bases to trimming and J lost 4 bases, with 11 bases between them. The V gene's germline CDR1 is SGHNT and CDR2 YYREEE (reference sequence). CDR3 size: 14 residues. CDR3 amino acids: CASSFGGGADTQYF. CDR3 DNA sequence: TGTGCCAGCAGCTTTGGGGGCGGCGCAGATACGCAGTATTTT.

This clone was observed once. The chain links TRBV10-1 to TRBJ2-3, with D unresolved. The germline V and J ends were trimmed by 5 bases and 4 bases, with 16 bases remaining between them. Germline CDR1 is WNHNN and CDR2 is SYGVQD (reference sequence). This CDR3 region has 15 residues. The CDR3 reads CASSPLLSASDTQYF. The DNA for the CDR3 is TGCGCCAGCAGTCCACTACTAAGCGCCTCAGATACGCAGTATTTT.

This clone has only one observation. The chain links TRBV25-1 to TRBJ1-1; D may be TRBD1 (6 bases). The CDR3 has 16 residues. Germline V gives CDR1 MGHDK, CDR2 SYGVNS. V was trimmed by 2 bases and J by 1 base, leaving 14 bases between them. In nucleotides, the CDR3 is TGTGCCAGCAGTGAAAGGGGGTTCAGGGGGAACACTGAAGCTTTCTTT. It specifies CASSERGFRGNTEAFF.

The gene calls are TRBV13 and TRBJ1-1; 7 bases agree with TRBD1. Trimming removed 2 bases from V and 1 base from J; junction bases left unmatched: 7. Per germline, CDR1 PRHDT and CDR2 FYEKMQ (reference sequence). The CDR3 has 16 residues. CDR3 nucleotides: TGTGCCAGCAGCTTAACCTGGGACAGCGGGAACACTGAAGCTTTCTTT. Protein product: CASSLTWDSGNTEAFF.

The J gene is TRBJ1-2, the V gene TRBV18; D perhaps matches TRBD1 (5 bases). Germline-derived CDR1 and CDR2 are KGHSH and LQKENI. With 6 bases removed from V and 1 base from J, the gap between germline ends came to 6 bases. The CDR3 sequence is 12 residues long. The DNA for the CDR3 is TGTGCCAGCTCCGACAGTAACTATGGCTACACCTTC. Translated: CASSDSNYGYTF.

This chain connects TRBV7-2 to TRBJ1-2, with a weak D call TRBD1 (6 bases). The CDR3 contains 13 residues. The germline V gene encodes CDR1 SGHTA and CDR2 FQGNSA. The V end was cut by 5 bases, the J end by 4 bases, with 11 bases between. CDR3 coding DNA: TGTGCCAGCAGCCTCACAGGGTTCTATGGCTACACCTTC. This translates into CASSLTGFYGYTF.

This clone came up once. V is TRBV15 and J is TRBJ2-1; the match to TRBD1 covers 9 bases. V was clipped by 11 bases and J by 2 bases; unmatched bases: 7. Germline V CDR1 and CDR2: LNHNV, YYDKDF (reference sequence). CDR3 length equals 14 residues. The CDR3 spells CAASGQGTYNEQFF. The CDR3 bases are TGTGCCGCCTCGGGACAGGGTACCTACAATGAGCAGTTCTTC.

The chain recombines TRBV11-2 with TRBJ1-1, with D unresolved. V lost 5 bases and J lost 6, with 13 bases in between. The CDR3 runs to 13 residues. Germline assignment: CDR1 SGHAT and CDR2 FQNNGV. The CDR3: CASSPELDSEAFF. The DNA for the CDR3 is TGTGCCAGCAGCCCAGAGCTTGACTCTGAAGCTTTCTTT.

The rearrangement uses TRBV19 and TRBJ1-5; TRBD1 agrees at 7 bases. Germline V gives CDR1 LNHDA, CDR2 SQIVND (reference sequence). The CDR3 is 15 amino acids. The J segment lost 2 bases and the V segment lost 3 bases, leaving 4 bases of the junction unmatched. As DNA, the CDR3 is TGTGCCAGTAGTATCAAAGGGGGCCGCAATCAGCCCCAGCATTTT. The encoded protein is CASSIKGGRNQPQHF.

The chain recombines TRBV7-9 with TRBJ2-2, with D possibly matching TRBD2 (5 bases). CDR1 is SEHNR and CDR2 is FQNEAQ in the germline V gene (reference sequence). Trimming shortened V by 2 bases and J by 4 bases, and 8 bases separated the two germline ends. The CDR3 contains 14 residues. CDR3 in DNA: TGTGCCAGCAGCTTAACTCGGGGCACCGGGGAGCTGTTTTTT. Amino acid sequence: CASSLTRGTGELFF.